Presented here are 26 T cell receptor beta chains from one specimen sequenced in a study of T cells after yellow fever vaccination. MiXCR, applied by TCRdb to the 5' RACE reads, yields one record per CDR3 protein. The profile covers some 560,000 distinct CDR3 sequences, with 15% to 20% appearing a single time and roughly an eighth taken by the ten largest. The source was PBMCs, collected 15 days after the yellow fever booster vaccination. These receptors all come from a man aged 25 to 40 who received the YFV17D yellow fever vaccine.

This chain joins TRBV5-1 and TRBJ1-1; no firm D call. This CDR3 has 14 residues. Looked up from germline, CDR1 is SGHRS and CDR2 is YFSETQ. The V gene lost 1 base and the J gene lost 3 bases, with 10 bases spanning the gap. DNA for the CDR3: TGCGCCAGCAGCTTGCGGGGAGTGGACACTGAAGCTTTCTTT. Its translation: CASSLRGVDTEAFF.

The chain joins TRBV4-3 to TRBJ2-1; TRBD2 might be the D (6 bases). CDR1 is LGHNA, CDR2 YSLEER, per germline. There are 16 residues in the CDR3. Trimming took off 1 base at V and 7 bases at J, with 17 bases between the two ends. CDR3 DNA: TGCGCCAGCAGCCAAGCCCCCGGCAGGGCGGGAAATGAGCAGTTCTTC. Protein product: CASSQAPGRAGNEQFF.

The gene calls are TRBV5-1 and TRBJ2-1; D not resolved. From germline, CDR1 is SGHRS and CDR2 YFSETQ. The CDR3 totals 15 residues. The V end was cut by 6 bases, the J end by 0 bases, with 13 bases between. The CDR3 nucleotides read TGCGCCAGCACCGCCATTCCGAGCTCCTACAATGAGCAGTTCTTC. Translated: CASTAIPSSYNEQFF.

This clonotype was found many times. The chain combines TRBV2 with TRBJ2-3, with 8 bases aligning to TRBD2. The germline gives CDR1 SNHLY, CDR2 FYNNEI. V was clipped by 8 bases and J by 3 bases; unmatched bases: 10. The CDR3 totals 15 residues. The CDR3 reads CASQKLAALTDTQYF. For the CDR3, the DNA is TGTGCCAGCCAGAAACTAGCGGCTTTAACAGATACGCAGTATTTT. Full variable domain (missing parts from reference TRBV2 and TRBJ2-3): EPEVTQTPSHQVTQMGQEVILRCVPISNHLYFYWYRQILGQKVEFLVSFYNNEISEKSEIFDDQFSVERPDGSNFTLKIRSTKLEDSAMYFCASQKLAALTDTQYFGPGTRLTVL.

In nucleotides, the CDR3 is TGTGCCACCCAACGCCCCGGTGAGCAGTTCTTC. It specifies CATQRPGEQFF. This chain links TRBV28 with TRBJ2-1; unclear D gene. Germline V gene lookup returns CDR1 MDHEN and CDR2 SYDVKM. The CDR3 contains 11 residues. V dropped 10 bases and J dropped 9 bases, with 13 bases sitting between them.

The V gene is TRBV6-5, the J gene TRBJ2-5; tentative D call: TRBD1 (6 bases). CDR1 and CDR2 from the germline V gene are MNHEY and SVGAGI. Trimming pared 2 bases from V and 0 bases from J, leaving 13 bases between. The CDR3 runs to 16 residues. DNA of the CDR3: TGTGCCAGCAGTTACGGTTTGGACAGTCACCAAGAGACCCAGTACTTC. It yields the protein CASSYGLDSHQETQYF.

This clonotype was seen a few times. The genes are TRBV5-6 and TRBJ2-3, with D uncertain. Germline V gives CDR1 SGHDT, CDR2 YYEEEE. V was cut by 0 bases and J by 3 bases, with 8 bases left in between. The CDR3 is 14 amino acids. The CDR3 spells CASSLGQVTDTQYF. In nucleotides, the CDR3 is TGTGCCAGCAGCTTGGGCCAAGTTACAGATACGCAGTATTTT.

J is TRBJ2-3 and V is TRBV7-9, with D possibly being TRBD2 (6 bases). Germline V gives CDR1 SEHNR, CDR2 FQNEAQ (reference sequence). The CDR3 runs to 16 residues. V was clipped by 3 bases and J by 1 base, with 14 bases between them. The CDR3 loop is CASSFGTVAGTDTQYF. DNA for the CDR3: TGTGCCAGCAGCTTTGGGACTGTTGCTGGCACAGATACGCAGTATTTT. Full variable domain (missing parts from reference TRBV7-9 and TRBJ2-3): DTGVSQNPRHKITKRGQNVTFRCDPISEHNRLYWYRQTLGQGPEFLTYFQNEAQLEKSRLLSDRFSAERPKGSFSTLEIQRTEQGDSAMYLCASSFGTVAGTDTQYFGPGTRLTVL.

The chain employs TRBV4-3 and TRBJ2-7; 8 bases are a match to TRBD1. The V and J ends lost 0 bases and 9 bases, in that order; junction bases with no gene match: 7. Germline CDR1 LGHNA, CDR2 YSLEER. This CDR3 has 14 residues. The CDR3 DNA reads TGCGCCAGCAGCCAAGAGGACTCGACAGGGGCGCAGTACTTC. This gives the protein CASSQEDSTGAQYF.

The V call is TRBV7-6, the J call TRBJ2-1, with 10 bases fitting TRBD2. Germline lookup yields CDR1 SGHVS and CDR2 FNYEAQ. V was pared by 3 bases and J by 3 bases, with 2 bases of the junction left unmatched. The CDR3 runs 15 residues. Written as DNA, the CDR3 is TGTGCCAGCAGCTTGGGGACTAGCGTCTACAATGAGCAGTTCTTC. It encodes CASSLGTSVYNEQFF.

The chain couples TRBV7-8 to TRBJ1-6; D is uncertain. V lost 3 bases and J lost 6, with 3 bases in between. The germline CDR1 and CDR2 sequences are SGHVS and FQNEAQ. The CDR3 has 12 amino acids. The CDR3 DNA reads as TGTGCCAGCAGCTTCCCTAATTCACCCCTCCACTTT. As protein: CASSFPNSPLHF.

Comments on this clonotype: One end of the junction fails to match germline, which may point to a read error. The chain carries TRBV7-9 and TRBJ2-1; D may be TRBD1 (5 bases). The CDR3 has 13 amino acids. CDR1 and CDR2 (germline): SEHNR, FQNEAQ (reference sequence). Written as DNA, the CDR3 is TGTGCCAGCATACTGACAGCTCACAATGAGAAGTTCTTC. Translating it yields CASILTAHNEKFF.

This clonotype was counted only a few times. The chain is built from TRBV12-3 or TRBV12-4 and TRBJ2-7; D is possibly TRBD1 or TRBD2 (5 bases each). Between the trimmed V and J ends, which lost 5 bases and 6 bases, there was a span of 11 bases. CDR3 length: 12 residues. The CDR3 nucleotides are TGTGCCAGCAGTATAGGGGACCGCGAGCAGTACTTC. It translates to CASSIGDREQYF.

The genes are TRBV4-3 and TRBJ2-7; unclear D gene. CDR3 size: 15 residues. Germline-derived CDR1 and CDR2 are LGHNA and YSLEER. The ends were cut back, 0 bases at V and 0 bases at J, with 9 bases in the middle. The CDR3 DNA follows: TGCGCCAGCAGCCAAGACTGGGATATCTCCTACGAGCAGTACTTC. Amino acid sequence: CASSQDWDISYEQYF.

V usage is TRBV27 and J usage is TRBJ2-3, with 11 bases fitting TRBD2. The CDR3 extends over 17 amino acids. CDR1 and CDR2 from the germline V gene are MNHEY and SMNVEV (reference sequence). With V trimmed by 5 bases and J by 3 bases, 10 bases remained unmatched. In DNA form, the CDR3 reads TGTGCCAGCAGTCCCCCGCCGGGACTAGCGGTTACAGATACGCAGTATTTT. Translating it yields CASSPPPGLAVTDTQYF.

This clonotype was counted between two and nine times. The chain carries TRBV27 and TRBJ2-1; TRBD2 matches 7 bases. The germline V gene has CDR1 MNHEY and CDR2 SMNVEV (reference sequence). Germline trimming cut 4 bases from V and 3 bases from J; bases unmatched to any gene: 3. This CDR3 contains 14 residues. Written as DNA, the CDR3 is TGTGCCAGCAGTTCCCCGGGGGGCTACAATGAGCAGTTCTTC. It is translated as CASSSPGGYNEQFF.

This clonotype has a handful of counts. This sequence joins TRBV19 and TRBJ2-1; D gene unclear. This CDR3 is built from 12 residues. Trimming shortened V by 7 bases and J by 4 bases, and 8 bases separated the two germline ends. Germline CDR1 is LNHDA and CDR2 is SQIVND (reference sequence). Here the CDR3 DNA reads TGTGCCAGTAAGCGCGATTACAATGAGCAGTTCTTC. Translating it yields CASKRDYNEQFF.

The gene calls are TRBV29-1 and TRBJ1-1; no reliable D call. Germline V gene lookup returns CDR1 SQVTM and CDR2 ANQGSEA. V was cut by 3 bases and J by 1 base, with 6 bases left in between. This CDR3 contains 12 residues. CDR3 DNA sequence: TGCAGCGTTGACCCAACGAACACTGAAGCTTTCTTT. Translated: CSVDPTNTEAFF.

This clonotype was counted between two and nine times. The V and J genes are TRBV29-1 and TRBJ2-7, with a possible D match to TRBD2 (6 bases). CDR1 SQVTM and CDR2 ANQGSEA come from the germline V gene. The CDR3 runs 16 residues. Deletions cut 6 bases from V and 3 bases from J, with 24 bases between. The CDR3 DNA reads as TGCAGCGTGATACCGACCCGACCGGGACTGAACTACGAGCAGTACTTC. Residues: CSVIPTRPGLNYEQYF.

This clonotype was seen a few times. The V gene is TRBV20-1, the J gene TRBJ2-1; 8 bases align to TRBD1. Germline CDR1 reads DFQATT; CDR2 reads SNEGSKA (reference sequence). This CDR3 has 16 residues. V lost 0 bases, J lost 8 bases, and 12 bases stayed unmatched. DNA of the CDR3: TGCAGTGCTAGAGATCTTCTAGGACAGGGAAGGGATGAGCAGTTCTTC. Protein product: CSARDLLGQGRDEQFF.

In this sample, this clonotype turned up a few times. J is TRBJ2-5 and V is TRBV28; no clear D. Germline CDR1 is MDHEN and CDR2 is SYDVKM. The germline V and J ends were trimmed by 4 bases and 5 bases, with 8 bases remaining between them. CDR3 length equals 12 residues. For the CDR3, the DNA is TGTGCCAGCAGTTACTTAAGGGAGACCCAGTACTTC. Translating gives CASSYLRETQYF.

This sequence joins TRBV6-1 and TRBJ2-2; D is undetermined. The V end was cut by 6 bases, the J end by 6 bases, with 26 bases between. This CDR3 comprises 18 residues. Germline V gene lookup returns CDR1 MNHNS and CDR2 SASEGT. The CDR3 region has the DNA TGTGCCAGCAGCAAAAATGTCAACCGAGTGCAGGCCTCCGGGGAGCTGTTTTTT. Residues: CASSKNVNRVQASGELFF.

In its sample, this clonotype was seen many times. The gene calls are TRBV11-3 and TRBJ1-1, with D hard to call. This CDR3 has 13 amino acids. The V end was cut by 5 bases, the J end by 4 bases, with 11 bases between. From germline, CDR1 is SGHNT and CDR2 YENEEA. CDR3 in amino acids: CASSQVESTEAFF. CDR3 in DNA: TGTGCCAGCAGCCAAGTGGAGAGCACTGAAGCTTTCTTT.

This chain connects TRBV10-1 to TRBJ2-7; a possible D gene is TRBD2 (6 bases). CDR1 and CDR2 from the germline V gene are WNHNN and SYGVQD (reference sequence). CDR3 length: 14 residues. The V and J ends lost 1 base and 7 bases respectively, with 14 bases between them. CDR3 in amino acids: CASSEYGGYGEQYF. The CDR3 DNA reads TGCGCCAGCAGTGAGTACGGGGGTTACGGGGAGCAGTACTTC.

Details on this clonotype: Lacking the conserved final phenylalanine or tryptophan, this CDR3 likely reflects a read error. The chain couples TRBV25-1 to TRBJ2-1; 7 bases align to TRBD2. The junction had 7 bases not matched to a gene; V was cut back by 6 bases and J by 8 bases. Per the germline V gene, CDR1 is MGHDK and CDR2 is SYGVNS. The CDR3 runs 13 residues. The DNA for the CDR3 is TGTGCCAGCAGGCACCGGACTAGTTATGAGCAGTTCCTC. As protein: CASRHRTSYEQFL.

The chain is built from TRBV9 and TRBJ2-3, with 7 bases fitting TRBD1. The length of the CDR3 is 16 residues. Germline CDR1 and CDR2: SGDLS and YYNGEE. V trimming: 4 bases; J trimming: 2 bases; junction bases outside the gene matches: 10. The CDR3 protein is CASSPWTGVFTDTQYF. CDR3 sequence (DNA): TGTGCCAGCAGCCCCTGGACAGGCGTTTTCACAGATACGCAGTATTTT.